Presented here are 31 T cell receptor beta chains from one specimen sequenced in a study of cytomegalovirus exposure and HLA in healthy donors. This PCR relied on a set of 60 Vbeta primers and 13 Jbeta primers. Only in-frame clones appear in the TCRdb table, and some are missing; sequencing was by immunoSEQ multiplex PCR. The table includes about 230,000 clones, roughly 84% detected once. Sequenced material: PBMCs. These receptors were collected from a girl aged 2 to 10 in good health and CMV-seronegative.

The V and J genes are TRBV7-9 and TRBJ2-7; 14 bases align to TRBD2. V trimming: 5 bases; J trimming: 5 bases; junction bases outside the gene matches: 8. Germline V gives CDR1 SEHNR, CDR2 FQNEAQ (reference sequence). This CDR3 is built from 16 residues. The CDR3 reads CASSLGTSGSRDEQYF. The CDR3 DNA reads as TGTGCCAGCAGCCTCGGGACTAGCGGGAGTCGCGACGAGCAGTACTTC.

This clone has a single count. V is TRBV13 and J is TRBJ2-7; 8 bases are a match to TRBD2. This CDR3 contains 16 residues. Germline V lookup: CDR1 PRHDT, CDR2 FYEKMQ (reference sequence). With V trimmed by 4 bases and J by 1 base, 9 bases remained unmatched. Here the CDR3 reads CASSSAGGVDSYEQYF. In DNA form, the CDR3 reads TGTGCCAGCAGCTCCGCCGGGGGGGTAGATTCCTACGAGCAGTACTTC.

V and J are TRBV25-1 and TRBJ2-7, with D perhaps TRBD1 (6 bases). The V end was cut by 2 bases, the J end by 6 bases, with 11 bases between. This CDR3 has 13 amino acids. Germline V gene data show CDR1 as MGHDK and CDR2 as SYGVNS. The CDR3 region has the DNA TGTGCCAGCAGTGAACAGGGGTGGGGCGAGCAGTACTTC. This sequence encodes CASSEQGWGEQYF.

V gene TRBV7-3 combines with J gene TRBJ2-2; D is ambiguous. Germline V gives CDR1 SGHTA, CDR2 FQGTGA. V lost 1 base and J 0 bases, leaving 6 bases between the germline ends. This CDR3 has 15 amino acids. CDR3 DNA: TGTGCCAGCAGCTTAAATCGGGCGAACACCGGGGAGCTGTTTTTT. This codes for CASSLNRANTGELFF.

The chain joins TRBV5-1 to TRBJ2-7, with a tentative D call TRBD1 (6 bases). The CDR3 runs 15 residues. The V end was cut by 2 bases, the J end by 9 bases, with 21 bases between. Germline V CDR1 and CDR2: SGHRS, YFSETQ. The CDR3 DNA follows: TGCGCCAGCAGCTTCGGGCAGGGGCATCGCGGCGGGCAGTACTTC. Translating it yields CASSFGQGHRGGQYF.

This chain joins TRBV29-1 and TRBJ2-5, with a possible D match to TRBD2 (5 bases). The J call may be mistaken, given a closer DNA end match to TRBJ2-7. The germline V gene has CDR1 SQVTM and CDR2 ANQGSEA. The CDR3 runs to 13 residues. The CDR3 nucleotides are TGCAGCGTTGTTGAGCGGTCTTCCTACGAGCAGTACTTC. It translates to CSVVERSSYEQYF.

The chain carries TRBV19 and TRBJ1-1; a weak D match, TRBD1 (5 bases). This CDR3 spans 14 amino acids. Trimming removed 5 bases at V and 6 bases at J, with 16 bases between. Looked up from germline, CDR1 is LNHDA and CDR2 is SQIVND (reference sequence). The DNA for the CDR3 is TGTGCCAGTAGTCGTGGCGTACAGGCTTCTGAAGCTTTCTTT. This encodes CASSRGVQASEAFF.

The chain carries TRBV11-2 and TRBJ2-5; 8 bases are shared with TRBD1. CDR1 and CDR2 from the germline V gene are SGHAT and FQNNGV. V was pared by 5 bases and J by 1 base, with 6 bases of the junction left unmatched. This CDR3 has 15 amino acids. The CDR3 DNA sequence: TGTGCCAGCAGCCCAGGACAGGGCGGCCAAGAGACCCAGTACTTC. Translation: CASSPGQGGQETQYF. The variable domain in full, completed from reference TRBV11-2 and TRBJ2-5, reads EAGVAQSPRYKIIEKRQSVAFWCNPISGHATLYWYQQILGQGPKLLIQFQNNGVVDDSQLPKDRFSAERLKGVDSTLKIQPAKLEDSAVYLCASSPGQGGQETQYFGPGTRLLVL.

A note on this clone: At one end the junction does not follow the germline gene, possibly because of a read error. The chain has TRBV7-9 and TRBJ2-7, with unresolved D. The CDR3 is made up of 15 amino acids. Germline loops: CDR1 SEHNR, CDR2 FQNEAQ (reference sequence). CDR3 protein: CSSSSPLHDTYEQYF. CDR3 coding DNA: TGTTCCAGCAGCTCTCCCCTACATGACACCTACGAGCAGTACTTC. The full variable domain, in which reference TRBV7-9 and TRBJ2-7 provide the parts outside the CDR3, is DTGVSQNPRHKITKRGQNVTFRCDPISEHNRLYWYRQTLGQGPEFLTYFQNEAQLEKSRLLSDRFSAERPKGSFSTLEIQRTEQGDSAMYLCSSSSPLHDTYEQYFGPGTRLTVT.

The chain carries TRBV10-1 and TRBJ1-2; D not resolved. The V gene's germline CDR1 is WNHNN and CDR2 SYGVQD (reference sequence). The CDR3 is 13 amino acids. The germline V and J ends were trimmed by 2 bases and 4 bases, with 8 bases remaining between them. The CDR3 DNA reads as TGCGCCAGCAGTGAGAATGAGGCCTATGGCTACACCTTC. Translating it yields CASSENEAYGYTF.

The chain is built from TRBV10-3 and TRBJ2-5; perhaps TRBD1 as D (7 bases). CDR1 is ENHRY and CDR2 is SYGVKD in the germline V gene. The length of the CDR3 is 13 residues. Trimming removed 5 bases from V and 4 bases from J, with 11 bases in between. CDR3 sequence (DNA): TGTGCCATCAGTAGACAGGGAGGAGAGACCCAGTACTTC. Its translation: CAISRQGGETQYF.

The chain joins TRBV4-1 to TRBJ1-6, with D unclear. The germline V gene encodes CDR1 MGHRA and CDR2 YSYEKL. V was pared by 3 bases and J by 4 bases, with 10 bases between. The CDR3 totals 15 residues. CDR3 sequence: CASSQDRGYNSPLHF. CDR3 nucleotides: TGCGCCAGCAGCCAGGACCGGGGTTATAATTCACCCCTCCACTTT.

In this sample, this clone turned up once. This chain links TRBV5-8 with TRBJ2-5; unclear D gene. Germline CDR1 and CDR2: SGHTS and YDEGEE. The CDR3 length is 15 residues. Trimming took off 0 bases at V and 0 bases at J, with 9 bases between the two ends. The CDR3 sequence: CASSLASRYQETQYF. The CDR3 DNA sequence: TGTGCCAGCAGCTTGGCCTCGAGGTACCAAGAGACCCAGTACTTC. Complete variable domain (other parts from reference TRBV5-8 and TRBJ2-5): EAGVTQSPTHLIKTRGQQATLRCSPISGHTSVYWYQQALGLGLQFLLWYDEGEERNRGNFPPRFSGRQFPNYSSELNVNALELEDSALYLCASSLASRYQETQYFGPGTRLLVL.

The chain uses TRBV11-2 and TRBJ2-7, with 9 bases that match TRBD1. The length of the CDR3 is 19 residues. The germline V gene has CDR1 SGHAT and CDR2 FQNNGV. V was clipped by 7 bases and J by 1 base; unmatched bases: 20. CDR3: CASTPRVGTGTGSSYEQYF. CDR3 bases: TGTGCCAGCACCCCCCGAGTAGGGACCGGGACAGGGTCGTCCTACGAGCAGTACTTC.

This clone was observed a single time. J is TRBJ2-1 and V is TRBV27; D might be TRBD2 (6 bases). Germline V lookup: CDR1 MNHEY, CDR2 SMNVEV (reference sequence). V was clipped by 11 bases and J by 5 bases, with 10 bases between them. This CDR3 has 11 residues. In DNA, the CDR3 is TGTGCCGCTGGAGGGGACAATGAGCAGTTCTTC. Residues: CAAGGDNEQFF.

The sample holds a few counts of this clone. The rearrangement joins TRBV13 to TRBJ2-1; tentative D call: TRBD1 (5 bases). V was shortened by 1 base and J by 0 bases, with 7 bases between the two germline ends. The CDR3 length is 15 residues. In germline, CDR1 is PRHDT, CDR2 FYEKMQ (reference sequence). CDR3 region: CASSLVGPSYNEQFF. Written as DNA, the CDR3 is TGTGCCAGCAGCTTAGTGGGGCCCTCCTACAATGAGCAGTTCTTC.

This chain connects TRBV21-1 to TRBJ2-4; the table's D call, TRBD2, was not checked against the DNA. TRBV21-1 is a documented pseudogene. The CDR3 loop spans 17 amino acids. CDR3 loop: CASSNLGRGGAKNIQYF. Written as DNA, the CDR3 is TGTGCCAGCAGCAACTTAGGACGGGGAGGCGCCAAAAACATTCAGTACTTC.

The chain links TRBV5-5 to TRBJ2-7, with D uncertain. Per germline, CDR1 SGHKS and CDR2 YYEKEE (reference sequence). This CDR3 spans 13 amino acids. V was clipped by 1 base and J by 3 bases, with 8 bases between them. The CDR3, as DNA: TGTGCCAGCAGCTTGTACTACCGCTACGAGCAGTACTTC. Translated: CASSLYYRYEQYF.

The chain uses TRBV5-4 and TRBJ1-1; 8 positions agree with TRBD1. The junction had 5 bases not matched to a gene; V was cut back by 0 bases and J by 1 base. The CDR3 runs to 16 residues. The germline V gene encodes CDR1 SGHNT and CDR2 YYREEE (reference sequence). CDR3 amino acids: CASSLDRGGKNTEAFF. DNA for the CDR3: TGTGCCAGCAGCTTGGACAGGGGGGGCAAGAACACTGAAGCTTTCTTT.

The rearrangement links TRBV30 to TRBJ2-7, with TRBD2 matching over 12 bases. After removal of 2 bases from V and 4 bases from J, the junction contained 6 bases not matched to a gene. Germline V gives CDR1 GTSNPN, CDR2 SVGIG (reference sequence). The CDR3 extends over 15 amino acids. The CDR3 region is CAWSPGLAGTYEQYF. The CDR3 DNA reads as TGTGCCTGGAGTCCCGGACTAGCGGGAACTTACGAGCAGTACTTC.

The V and J genes are TRBV2 and TRBJ2-4, with D possibly matching TRBD2 (7 bases). The V and J ends lost 5 bases and 6 bases respectively, with 11 bases between them. The CDR3 sequence is 13 residues long. Per germline, CDR1 SNHLY and CDR2 FYNNEI. The DNA of the CDR3 is TGTGCCAGCAGTCGGGGGGCTGGAAACATTCAGTACTTC. Translation: CASSRGAGNIQYF.

CDR3 in amino acids: CASTLAGSDTQYF. In DNA form, the CDR3 reads TGTGCCAGCACCTTAGCAGGGTCGGATACGCAGTATTTT. The chain links TRBV6-5 to TRBJ2-3, with a weak D call TRBD1 (5 bases). Germline V CDR1 and CDR2: MNHEY, SVGAGI. V was clipped by 7 bases and J by 6 bases, with 14 bases between them. The length of the CDR3 is 13 residues.

This chain connects TRBV5-4 to TRBJ2-3, with no clear D. This CDR3 spans 13 amino acids. V was pared by 3 bases and J by 0 bases, with 5 bases between. The germline V gene encodes CDR1 SGHNT and CDR2 YYREEE (reference sequence). The DNA for the CDR3 is TGTGCCAGCAGCTCGGTTAGCACAGATACGCAGTATTTT. It is translated as CASSSVSTDTQYF.

The V gene is TRBV19, the J gene TRBJ1-5, with TRBD1 matching over 11 bases. This CDR3 region has 18 residues. The junction had 5 bases not matched to a gene; V was cut back by 0 bases and J by 1 base. Germline V gene sequence: CDR1 LNHDA, CDR2 SQIVND (reference sequence). CDR3 sequence (DNA): TGTGCCAGTAGTATAGACGGGACAGGGGGAGTCAGCAATCAGCCCCAGCATTTT. Translation: CASSIDGTGGVSNQPQHF.

J is TRBJ1-2 and V is TRBV6-5; 7 bases map to TRBD1. This CDR3 has 14 residues. V was pared by 2 bases and J by 8 bases, with 8 bases of the junction left unmatched. The germline V gene encodes CDR1 MNHEY and CDR2 SVGAGI. The CDR3 is CASSYGDRVGGYTF. The DNA for the CDR3 is TGTGCCAGCAGTTACGGAGACAGGGTAGGGGGCTACACCTTC.

J is TRBJ2-2 and V is TRBV30; tentative D call: TRBD1 (5 bases). Germline CDR1 and CDR2: GTSNPN and SVGIG (reference sequence). CDR3 size: 13 residues. V was cut by 4 bases and J by 6 bases, with 12 bases left in between. The CDR3 bases are TGTGCCTGGATCTTGCAGGGATCCGGGGAGCTGTTTTTT. Its protein product is CAWILQGSGELFF.

CDR3 residues: CASSLDLWDSYNEQFF. CDR3 in DNA: TGTGCCAGCAGCTTAGATCTTTGGGACTCATACAATGAGCAGTTCTTC. V usage is TRBV11-2 and J usage is TRBJ2-1; D is possibly TRBD2 (6 bases). The CDR3 runs to 16 residues. CDR1 and CDR2 from the germline V gene are SGHAT and FQNNGV. Trimming pared 0 bases from V and 4 bases from J, leaving 13 bases between.

The chain links TRBV6-5 to TRBJ1-5, with D perhaps matching TRBD1 (6 bases). The germline V gene has CDR1 MNHEY and CDR2 SVGAGI. Trimming removed 5 bases from V and 9 bases from J, with 17 bases in between. The CDR3 is 14 amino acids. The CDR3 bases are TGTGCCAGCAGTCACGGGACAATGGCTTCGCCCCAGCATTTT. Translated, it gives CASSHGTMASPQHF.

V gene TRBV7-6 combines with J gene TRBJ2-5; tentatively, D is TRBD1 (6 bases). The CDR3 consists of 14 residues. Deletions cut 1 base from V and 4 bases from J, with 10 bases between. Germline V gene data show CDR1 as SGHVS and CDR2 as FNYEAQ. The CDR3 here is CASSLGGLPETQYF. For the CDR3, the DNA is TGTGCCAGCAGCTTAGGGGGGCTTCCAGAGACCCAGTACTTC.

As concerns this clone: The sample has other DNA sequences that encode this CDR3 too. The chain links TRBV6-5 to TRBJ1-1; a possible D gene is TRBD1 (5 bases). The length of the CDR3 is 12 residues. Between the trimmed V and J ends, which lost 6 bases and 1 base, there was a span of 6 bases. Per germline, CDR1 MNHEY and CDR2 SVGAGI. DNA for the CDR3: TGTGCCAGCAGAACAGGGAACACTGAAGCTTTCTTT. Translating gives CASRTGNTEAFF.

This chain links TRBV20-1 with TRBJ2-7; weak D call: TRBD1 (6 bases). In germline, CDR1 is DFQATT, CDR2 SNEGSKA (reference sequence). The CDR3 sequence is 11 residues long. The ends were cut back, 6 bases at V and 3 bases at J, with 9 bases in the middle. The CDR3 protein is CSAEQGYEQYF. CDR3 DNA sequence: TGCAGTGCAGAACAGGGCTACGAGCAGTACTTC.